Presented here are 29 T cell receptor beta chains from one specimen sequenced in a study of CD8 T cells in ankylosing spondylitis. From the 5' RACE reads, TCRdb called clonotypes with MiXCR, one entry per CDR3 protein. The data show 250,000 or so distinct CDR3 sequences, about 24% seen once. Sequences were obtained from blood, either unsorted or a sorted T cell fraction (not recorded which). These receptors were collected from a male donor with ankylosing spondylitis or in good health (not recorded which).

This clonotype appeared a few times. This chain links TRBV18 with TRBJ2-6; 9 bases are shared with TRBD2. CDR3 length: 16 residues. V shed 10 bases and J 0 bases; nucleotides not matched to a gene: 7. CDR1 KGHSH and CDR2 LQKENI come from the germline V gene. The CDR3 sequence: CATLGLATSGANVLTF. The CDR3 region has the DNA TGTGCCACCCTCGGACTAGCGACCTCTGGGGCCAACGTCCTGACTTTC.

This clonotype was picked up many times. This chain connects TRBV5-1 to TRBJ2-3; 7 nucleotides align to TRBD2. From germline, CDR1 is SGHRS and CDR2 YFSETQ. The CDR3 consists of 12 residues. V dropped 3 bases and J dropped 6; count of bases not matched to a gene: 1. The DNA for the CDR3 is TGCGCCAGCAGCTGGGAGGGGGATACGCAGTATTTT. This sequence encodes CASSWEGDTQYF. The full variable domain, rest sourced from reference TRBV5-1 and TRBJ2-3, is KAGVTQTPRYLIKTRGQQVTLSCSPISGHRSVSWYQQTPGQGLQFLFEYFSETQRNKGNFPGRFSGRQFSNSRSEMNVSTLELGDSALYLCASSWEGDTQYFGPGTRLTVL.

In its sample, this clonotype was seen many times. The CDR3 region has the DNA TGCAGCGTTGAGACGCAGGGCGGCACCGGGGAGCTGTTTTTT. It yields the protein CSVETQGGTGELFF. The V and J genes are TRBV29-1 and TRBJ2-2, with D tentatively TRBD1 (5 bases). From germline, CDR1 is SQVTM and CDR2 ANQGSEA. The CDR3 extends over 14 amino acids. The germline V and J ends were trimmed by 3 bases and 4 bases, with 12 bases remaining between them.

This clonotype was counted only a few times. V gene TRBV10-3 combines with J gene TRBJ2-3, with unresolved D. Trimming pared 7 bases from V and 5 bases from J, leaving 7 bases between. The CDR3 spans 11 residues. Germline lookup yields CDR1 ENHRY and CDR2 SYGVKD. CDR3 region: CAITMGDTQYF. The CDR3 DNA sequence: TGTGCCATCACCATGGGAGATACGCAGTATTTT.

The chain couples TRBV3-1 to TRBJ2-5; tentatively, D is TRBD2 (5 bases). In germline, CDR1 is LGHDT, CDR2 YNNKEL (reference sequence). V was cut by 4 bases and J by 6 bases, with 15 bases left in between. The CDR3 runs 14 residues. For the CDR3, the DNA is TGTGCCAGCAGCCCTCTACTAGATCTGAAGACCCAGTACTTC. Its translation is CASSPLLDLKTQYF.

This clonotype came up many times. The chain employs TRBV29-1 and TRBJ1-4; 8 bases match TRBD1. The J segment lost 3 bases and the V segment lost 1 base, leaving 1 base of the junction unmatched. Germline V CDR1 and CDR2: SQVTM, ANQGSEA. The CDR3 has 14 residues. The DNA of the CDR3 is TGCAGCGTTGAAGCGACAGGGGCTAATGAAAAACTGTTTTTT. This encodes CSVEATGANEKLFF.

V is TRBV6-1 and J is TRBJ2-6, with 8 bases identical to TRBD2. This CDR3 is built from 15 residues. CDR1 and CDR2 from the germline V gene are MNHNS and SASEGT. The junction had 5 bases not matched to a gene; V was cut back by 6 bases and J by 4 bases. CDR3 amino acids: CASSREGWGANVLTF. CDR3 coding DNA: TGTGCCAGCAGCCGGGAGGGATGGGGGGCCAACGTCCTGACTTTC.

J is TRBJ2-7 and V is TRBV6-2 or TRBV6-3; TRBD1 matches at 7 bases. The ends lost 9 bases at V and 0 bases at J; junction bases unmatched: 5. The CDR3 sequence is 13 residues long. Germline V lookup: CDR1 MNHEY, CDR2 SVGEGT. CDR3 region: CARPDRSSYEQYF. The CDR3 nucleotides read TGTGCCAGACCGGACAGGAGCTCCTACGAGCAGTACTTC.

At least ten counts were recorded for this clonotype. The chain has TRBV10-3 and TRBJ1-5, with D tentatively TRBD1 (5 bases). The CDR3 contains 14 residues. CDR1 is ENHRY, CDR2 SYGVKD, per germline. Trimming took off 0 bases at V and 7 bases at J, with 10 bases between the two ends. For the CDR3, the DNA is TGTGCCATCAGTGAGTCAAGGGGTGAGCAGCCCCAGCATTTT. Residues: CAISESRGEQPQHF.

This clonotype was seen many times. The CDR3 nucleotides are TGCGCCAGCAGGGCTAGCGGGGGAGACGAGCAGTACTTC. It encodes CASRASGGDEQYF. This chain uses TRBV10-1 with TRBJ2-7, with 10 nucleotides matching TRBD2. Trimming at V came to 6 bases and at J to 5 bases, leaving 4 bases not matched to a gene. The CDR3 contains 13 residues. CDR1 is WNHNN, CDR2 SYGVQD, per germline (reference sequence).

A few counts support this clonotype. The chain joins TRBV14 to TRBJ2-7, with D maybe TRBD2 (6 bases). The V and J ends lost 0 bases and 7 bases respectively, with 10 bases between them. Germline V gene data show CDR1 as SGHDN and CDR2 as FVKESK. This CDR3 has 13 amino acids. The CDR3 here is CASSQDLGGEQYF. In DNA, the CDR3 is TGTGCCAGCAGCCAAGATCTGGGGGGAGAGCAGTACTTC.

This clonotype was seen repeatedly, ten times or more. The J gene is TRBJ1-4, the V gene TRBV6-1; no firm D call. Germline V lookup: CDR1 MNHNS, CDR2 SASEGT. There are 15 residues in the CDR3. V lost 6 bases to trimming and J lost 5 bases, with 16 bases between them. DNA of the CDR3: TGTGCCAGCAGGGGAGGAGGTAGCAGCAATGAAAAACTGTTTTTT. Translating gives CASRGGGSSNEKLFF.

The chain carries TRBV12-3 or TRBV12-4 and TRBJ1-2; 7 positions agree with TRBD1. The V and J ends lost 2 bases and 13 bases, in that order; junction bases with no gene match: 10. The CDR3 sequence is 13 residues long. The CDR3 loop reads CASSLRKTGVGTF. The CDR3 nucleotides read TGTGCCAGCAGTTTACGAAAAACAGGGGTCGGCACCTTC.

This clonotype occurred many times. The chain links TRBV20-1 to TRBJ1-1, with 9 bases that match TRBD1. This CDR3 has 12 amino acids. Germline lookup yields CDR1 DFQATT and CDR2 SNEGSKA (reference sequence). The V and J ends lost 5 bases and 4 bases, in that order; junction bases with no gene match: 2. CDR3 bases: TGCAGTGCTGGGGACAGGGTCACTGAAGCTTTCTTT. As protein: CSAGDRVTEAFF.

This chain links TRBV20-1 with TRBJ2-7, with D unresolved. This CDR3 comprises 12 residues. Germline lookup yields CDR1 DFQATT and CDR2 SNEGSKA (reference sequence). Trimming removed 1 base from V and 6 bases from J, with 10 bases in between. CDR3: CSARATPPEQYF. In nucleotides, the CDR3 is TGCAGTGCTAGAGCCACACCCCCCGAGCAGTACTTC.

Written as DNA, the CDR3 is TGTGCCATCAGTGACTTCTCCTCTAGCACAGATACGCAGTATTTT. It specifies CAISDFSSSTDTQYF. The V call is TRBV10-3, the J call TRBJ2-3; D ambiguous. V was clipped by 3 bases and J by 0 bases, with 10 bases between them. The CDR3 is 15 residues long. Germline-derived CDR1 and CDR2 are ENHRY and SYGVKD.

This chain joins TRBV10-3 and TRBJ2-1, with D maybe TRBD1 (5 bases). The CDR3 contains 15 residues. Germline V gene data show CDR1 as ENHRY and CDR2 as SYGVKD. V was pared by 0 bases and J by 6 bases, with 12 bases between. The CDR3 here is CAISESGRVGNEQFF. CDR3 DNA sequence: TGTGCCATCAGTGAGTCCGGCAGGGTTGGCAATGAGCAGTTCTTC.

V and J are TRBV12-3 or TRBV12-4 and TRBJ2-5; D might be TRBD1 (5 bases). Trimming shortened V by 3 bases and J by 3 bases, and 17 bases separated the two germline ends. The CDR3 consists of 16 residues. The CDR3 here is CASSLKGWQAEETQYF. CDR3 nucleotide sequence: TGTGCCAGCAGTTTGAAGGGGTGGCAGGCCGAAGAGACCCAGTACTTC.

This clonotype was counted ten times or more. The chain recombines TRBV4-2 with TRBJ2-1; tentatively, D is TRBD1 (5 bases). The V gene's germline CDR1 is LGHNA and CDR2 YNFKEQ. The CDR3 is 12 residues long. V gave up 0 bases and J gave up 8 bases, with 5 bases separating them. The CDR3 nucleotides are TGTGCCAGCAGCCAAGACAGGGATGAGCAGTTCTTC. Protein sequence: CASSQDRDEQFF.

J is TRBJ2-3 and V is TRBV20-1, with D maybe TRBD1 (6 bases). The CDR3 covers 14 residues. The germline gives CDR1 DFQATT, CDR2 SNEGSKA (reference sequence). V lost 3 bases and J lost 1, with 11 bases in between. CDR3 in amino acids: CSASRPGGTDTQYF. In DNA form, the CDR3 reads TGCAGTGCTAGCCGTCCAGGGGGCACAGATACGCAGTATTTT.

This clonotype showed up many times. This chain links TRBV29-1 with TRBJ2-5, with 10 bases lining up with TRBD2. V trimming: 4 bases; J trimming: 5 bases; junction bases outside the gene matches: 7. The CDR3 is 14 residues long. Germline V CDR1 and CDR2: SQVTM, ANQGSEA. CDR3 amino acids: CSVAVLAGRETQYF. CDR3 sequence (DNA): TGCAGCGTTGCAGTACTAGCGGGAAGGGAGACCCAGTACTTC.

This clonotype was counted ten times or more. The chain links TRBV29-1 to TRBJ2-3, with 7 positions matching TRBD2. Germline V gene lookup returns CDR1 SQVTM and CDR2 ANQGSEA. The CDR3 runs to 17 residues. J lost 2 bases, V lost 5 bases, and 16 bases had no gene match. The CDR3, as DNA: TGCAGCGTTCACCTAGCGGAGACTATTTTACCCACAGATACGCAGTATTTT. Translated, it gives CSVHLAETILPTDTQYF.

The chain recombines TRBV10-2 with TRBJ1-1; D uncertain. The germline V gene has CDR1 WSHSY and CDR2 SAAADI. V was trimmed by 4 bases and J by 2 bases, leaving 5 bases between them. This CDR3 region has 12 residues. This chain's CDR3 is CASSAKNTEAFF. The DNA of the CDR3 is TGCGCCAGCAGTGCTAAAAACACTGAAGCTTTCTTT.

V usage is TRBV7-2 and J usage is TRBJ2-6; D is ambiguous. The CDR3 is made up of 15 amino acids. Germline CDR1 and CDR2: SGHTA and FQGNSA. Trimming took 3 bases from V and 0 from J, leaving 6 bases between them. CDR3 bases: TGTGCCAGCAGCTTCAGGTTCTCTGGGGCCAACGTCCTGACTTTC. Translated, it gives CASSFRFSGANVLTF. Full variable domain (missing parts from reference TRBV7-2 and TRBJ2-6): GAGVSQSPSNKVTEKGKDVELRCDPISGHTALYWYRQSLGQGLEFLIYFQGNSAPDKSGLPSDRFSAERTGGSVSTLTIQRTQQEDSAVYLCASSFRFSGANVLTFGAGSRLTVL.

The CDR3 nucleotides are TGTGCCATCAGTGAGATTGGGGGGGGCACAGATACGCAGTATTTT. Amino acids: CAISEIGGGTDTQYF. V usage is TRBV10-3 and J usage is TRBJ2-3; 7 bases agree with TRBD2. V was pared by 2 bases and J by 1 base, with 3 bases of the junction left unmatched. In germline, CDR1 is ENHRY, CDR2 SYGVKD. This CDR3 has 15 amino acids.

This chain joins TRBV2 and TRBJ2-1, with 9 bases matching TRBD1. Looked up from germline, CDR1 is SNHLY and CDR2 is FYNNEI. V shed 6 bases, J shed 2 bases, and the junction held 5 bases outside the gene matches. This CDR3 region has 15 residues. The CDR3 DNA reads as TGTGCCAGCAGCGTACAGGGGGCCCCCTACAATGAGCAGTTCTTC. It is translated as CASSVQGAPYNEQFF.

The chain links TRBV3-1 to TRBJ2-1, with 10 bases aligning to TRBD2. V lost 4 bases and J lost 7; bases outside the gene matches: 7. This CDR3 comprises 15 residues. Germline-derived CDR1 and CDR2 are LGHDT and YNNKEL (reference sequence). The CDR3 region has the DNA TGTGCCAGCAGCCCGGCGAGCGGGGGGGCGAATGAGCAGTTCTTC. Its translation is CASSPASGGANEQFF.

This clonotype came up a few times. The chain couples TRBV20-1 to TRBJ2-3; D may match TRBD1 or TRBD2 (5 bases each). This CDR3 has 16 residues. V lost 6 bases, J lost 4 bases, and 23 bases lay in between. Germline V lookup: CDR1 DFQATT, CDR2 SNEGSKA (reference sequence). CDR3 region: CSAADSGTLAADTQYF. The CDR3 coding sequence is TGCAGTGCGGCCGATTCCGGGACCCTCGCAGCAGATACGCAGTATTTT.

This chain uses TRBV12-3 or TRBV12-4 with TRBJ1-2; D perhaps matches TRBD1 (6 bases). Trimming removed 3 bases at V and 3 bases at J, with 8 bases between. The CDR3 runs 13 residues. CDR3 amino acids: CASSFSGDYGYTF. CDR3 sequence (DNA): TGTGCCAGCAGTTTTTCAGGGGACTATGGCTACACCTTC.